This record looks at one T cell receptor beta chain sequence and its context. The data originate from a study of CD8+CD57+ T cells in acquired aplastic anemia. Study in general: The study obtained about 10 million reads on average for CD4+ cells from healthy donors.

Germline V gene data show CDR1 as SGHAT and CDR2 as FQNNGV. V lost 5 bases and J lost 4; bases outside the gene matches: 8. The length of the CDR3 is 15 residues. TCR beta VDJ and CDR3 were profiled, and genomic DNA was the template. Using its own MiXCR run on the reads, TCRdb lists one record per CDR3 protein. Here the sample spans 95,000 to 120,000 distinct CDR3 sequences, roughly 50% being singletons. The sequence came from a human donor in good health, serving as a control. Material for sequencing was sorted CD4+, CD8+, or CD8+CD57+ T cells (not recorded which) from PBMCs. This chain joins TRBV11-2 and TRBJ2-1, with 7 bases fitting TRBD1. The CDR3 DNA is TGTGCCAGCAGCGCCCGGACAGGTGGTTACAATGAGCAGTTCTTC. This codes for CASSARTGGYNEQFF.